The subject of this entry is one T cell receptor beta chain. The antigen is not known. The repertoire was sequenced with immunoSEQ multiplex PCR; TCRdb's copy has only in-frame clones and lacks some. The data show fewer than 2.5 million clones, 80% to 95% seen once. This specimen belongs to a study of shared clonotypes between healthy human individuals. Points from the study as a whole: Clonotypes which were not shared had lower generation probabilities than clonotypes that all four donors shared. Sequencing depth was expected to affect clonotype sharing among donors.

The trim removed 3 bases at V and 2 bases at J, leaving 6 bases unmatched. Germline V gene data show CDR1 as SEHNR and CDR2 as FQNEAQ (reference sequence). CDR3 length: 15 residues. The specimen sequenced was naive CD4+ T cells from PBMCs. As for subset: CD45RA+ positively selected. This chain links TRBV7-9 with TRBJ2-7; 8 bases map to TRBD1. This TCR came from a man in his late teens or twenties in good health. Some clones in this sample may be carry-over from other donors' samples. The CDR3 is CASSFGTGAPYEQYF. The CDR3 DNA reads TGTGCCAGCAGCTTCGGGACAGGTGCCCCCTACGAGCAGTACTTC.